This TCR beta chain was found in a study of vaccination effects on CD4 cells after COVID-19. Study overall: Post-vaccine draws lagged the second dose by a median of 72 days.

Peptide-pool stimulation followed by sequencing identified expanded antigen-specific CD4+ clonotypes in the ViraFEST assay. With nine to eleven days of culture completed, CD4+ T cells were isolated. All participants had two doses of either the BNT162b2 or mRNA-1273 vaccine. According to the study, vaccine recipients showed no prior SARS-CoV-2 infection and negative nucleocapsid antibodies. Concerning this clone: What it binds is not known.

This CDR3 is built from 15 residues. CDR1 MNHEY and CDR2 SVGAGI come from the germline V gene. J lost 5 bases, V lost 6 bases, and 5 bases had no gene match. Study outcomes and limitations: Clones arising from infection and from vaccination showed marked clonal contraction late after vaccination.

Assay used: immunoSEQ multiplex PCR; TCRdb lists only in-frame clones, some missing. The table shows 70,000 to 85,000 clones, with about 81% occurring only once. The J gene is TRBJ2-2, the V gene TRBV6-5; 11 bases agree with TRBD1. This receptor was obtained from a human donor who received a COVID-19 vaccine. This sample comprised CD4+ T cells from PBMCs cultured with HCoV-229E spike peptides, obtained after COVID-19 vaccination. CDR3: CASRRTGGPTGELFF. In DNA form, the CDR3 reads TGTGCCAGCAGACGGACAGGGGGCCCAACCGGGGAGCTGTTTTTT.